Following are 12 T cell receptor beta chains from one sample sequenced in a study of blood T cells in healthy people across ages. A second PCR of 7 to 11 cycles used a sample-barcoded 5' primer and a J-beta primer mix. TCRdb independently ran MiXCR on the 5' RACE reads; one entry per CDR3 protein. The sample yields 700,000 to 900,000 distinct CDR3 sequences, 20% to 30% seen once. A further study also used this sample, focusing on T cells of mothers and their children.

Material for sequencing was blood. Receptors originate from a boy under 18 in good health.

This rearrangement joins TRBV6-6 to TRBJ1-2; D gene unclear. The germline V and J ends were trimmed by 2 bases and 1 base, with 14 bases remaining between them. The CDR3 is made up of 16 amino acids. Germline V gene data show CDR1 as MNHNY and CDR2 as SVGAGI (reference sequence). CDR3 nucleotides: TGTGCCAGCAGTTACGGTTCGTTCGGCTTTAACTATGGCTACACCTTC. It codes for CASSYGSFGFNYGYTF.

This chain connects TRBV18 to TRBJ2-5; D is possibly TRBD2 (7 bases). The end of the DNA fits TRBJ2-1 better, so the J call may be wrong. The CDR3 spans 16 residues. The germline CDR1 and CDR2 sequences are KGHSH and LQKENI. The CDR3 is CASSPLGGGAGNEQFF. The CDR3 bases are TGTGCCAGCTCACCCCTAGGAGGGGGGGCCGGTAATGAGCAGTTCTTC.

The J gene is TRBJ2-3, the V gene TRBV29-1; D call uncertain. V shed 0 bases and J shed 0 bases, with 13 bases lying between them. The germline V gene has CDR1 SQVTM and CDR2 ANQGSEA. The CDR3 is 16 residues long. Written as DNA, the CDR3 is TGCAGCGTTGAAGAAGGGCTCCGGGCTAGCACAGATACGCAGTATTTT. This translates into CSVEEGLRASTDTQYF.

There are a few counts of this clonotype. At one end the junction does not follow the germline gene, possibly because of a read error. The CDR3 loop reads CVSSPRTSGDLLNEQFF. The CDR3, as DNA: TGTGTCAGCAGCCCCCGGACTAGCGGGGACTTATTAAACGAGCAGTTCTTC. The chain employs TRBV14 and TRBJ2-5, with 12 bases fitting TRBD2. The DNA end is a closer match to TRBJ2-1, so the J assignment may be wrong. The CDR3 runs 17 residues. The germline gives CDR1 SGHDN, CDR2 FVKESK.

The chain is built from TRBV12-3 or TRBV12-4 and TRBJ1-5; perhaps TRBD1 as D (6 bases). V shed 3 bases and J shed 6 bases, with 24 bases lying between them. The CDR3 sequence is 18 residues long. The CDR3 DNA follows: TGTGCCAGCAGTTTTCGAAGATTACAGGGATTTGGTAGTCAGCCCCAGCATTTT. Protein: CASSFRRLQGFGSQPQHF.

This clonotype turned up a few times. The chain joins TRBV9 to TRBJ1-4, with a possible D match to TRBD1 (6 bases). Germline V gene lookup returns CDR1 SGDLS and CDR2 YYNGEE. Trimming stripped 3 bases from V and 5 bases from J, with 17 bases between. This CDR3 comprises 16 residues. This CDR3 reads CASSATRTVRNEKLFF. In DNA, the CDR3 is TGTGCCAGCAGCGCCACCCGGACAGTCCGGAATGAAAAACTGTTTTTT. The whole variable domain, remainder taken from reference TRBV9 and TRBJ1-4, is DSGVTQTPKHLITATGQRVTLRCSPRSGDLSVYWYQQSLDQGLQFLIQYYNGEERAKGNILERFSAQQFPDLHSELNLSSLELGDSALYFCASSATRTVRNEKLFFGSGTQLSVL.

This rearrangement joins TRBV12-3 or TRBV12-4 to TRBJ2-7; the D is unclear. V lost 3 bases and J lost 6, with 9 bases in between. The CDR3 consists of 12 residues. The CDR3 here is CASSFFPVEQYF. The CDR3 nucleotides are TGTGCCAGCAGTTTTTTTCCCGTCGAGCAGTACTTC.

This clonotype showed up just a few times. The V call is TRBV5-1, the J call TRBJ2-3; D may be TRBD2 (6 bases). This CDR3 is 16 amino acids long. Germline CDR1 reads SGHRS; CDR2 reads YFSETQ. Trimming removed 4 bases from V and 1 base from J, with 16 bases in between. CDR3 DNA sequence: TGCGCCAGCAGCGCCTATCGCGGGGTTGGCACAGATACGCAGTATTTT. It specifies CASSAYRGVGTDTQYF.

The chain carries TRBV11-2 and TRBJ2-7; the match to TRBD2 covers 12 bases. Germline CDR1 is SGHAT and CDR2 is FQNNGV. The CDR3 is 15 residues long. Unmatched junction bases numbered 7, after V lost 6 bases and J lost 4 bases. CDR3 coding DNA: TGTGCCAGCAGGTTTCGACTAGCGGGGGAGTACGAGCAGTACTTC. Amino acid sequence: CASRFRLAGEYEQYF.

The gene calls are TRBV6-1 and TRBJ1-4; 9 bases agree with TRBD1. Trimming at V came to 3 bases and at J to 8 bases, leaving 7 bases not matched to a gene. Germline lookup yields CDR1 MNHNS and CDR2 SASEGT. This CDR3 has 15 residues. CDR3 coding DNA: TGTGCCAGCAGTGAGGGACAGGGAGGTTGGGAAAAACTGTTTTTT. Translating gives CASSEGQGGWEKLFF.

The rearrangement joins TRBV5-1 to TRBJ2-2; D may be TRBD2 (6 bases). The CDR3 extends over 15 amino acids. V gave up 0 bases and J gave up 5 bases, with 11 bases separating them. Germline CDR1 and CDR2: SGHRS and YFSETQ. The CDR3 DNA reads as TGCGCCAGCAGCTTGGTGATCCGGGGGACCGGGGAGCTGTTTTTT. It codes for CASSLVIRGTGELFF.

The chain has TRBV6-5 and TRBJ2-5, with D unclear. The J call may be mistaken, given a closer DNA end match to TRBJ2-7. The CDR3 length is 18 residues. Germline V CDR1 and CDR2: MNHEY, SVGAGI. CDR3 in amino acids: CASSYAVAPGRNYYEQYF. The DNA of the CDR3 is TGTGCCAGCAGTTACGCGGTGGCCCCGGGTCGGAATTACTACGAGCAGTACTTC.